These 3 T cell receptor beta chains came from one sample sequenced in a study of blood T cell repertoires in COVID-19. Profiled with immunoSEQ multiplex PCR; TCRdb holds only in-frame clones, not every one. In the table there are 150,000 to 200,000 clones, around 85% of which are singletons. Material: peripheral blood. The receptors here all came from a woman aged 55-70 years with COVID-19, enrolled during active disease.

The genes are TRBV28 and TRBJ2-2; possibly TRBD2 for D (7 bases). The CDR3 runs to 16 residues. Trimming pared 7 bases from V and 2 bases from J, leaving 17 bases between. The germline gives CDR1 MDHEN, CDR2 SYDVKM. The chain's CDR3 is CASTPQGGENTGELFF. The CDR3 DNA reads as TGTGCCAGCACCCCTCAAGGGGGGGAAAACACCGGGGAGCTGTTTTTT.

The rearrangement uses TRBV19 and TRBJ2-7; 7 bases are a match to TRBD1. Unmatched junction bases numbered 11, after V lost 4 bases and J lost 2 bases. In germline, CDR1 is LNHDA, CDR2 SQIVND (reference sequence). The CDR3 contains 16 residues. The CDR3 here is CASSNNVAGTAYEQYF. The CDR3 DNA reads TGTGCCAGTAGTAATAACGTCGCCGGGACAGCCTACGAGCAGTACTTC.

The chain couples TRBV24-1 to TRBJ1-2; 8 nucleotides align to TRBD1. The V gene's germline CDR1 is KGHDR and CDR2 SFDVKD. With V trimmed by 3 bases and J by 4 bases, 3 bases remained unmatched. The CDR3 is 14 residues long. CDR3 sequence reads: CATSDQQGGYGYTF. The CDR3 DNA sequence: TGTGCCACCAGTGATCAACAGGGGGGCTATGGCTACACCTTC.